Reported below is one TCR beta chain. Its matching antigen is unknown. All of the isolated RNA was reverse transcribed, so expressed TCRB transcripts were sequenced. Naive, central memory and regulatory T cell samples came to a mean of approximately 3.57 million reads. Only in-frame clones appear in the TCRdb table, and some are missing; sequencing was by immunoSEQ multiplex PCR. The data hold roughly 50,000 clones, with under 55% observed a single time. The data were taken from a study of beta chain features in type 1 diabetes. General study results and limits: Moderately but significantly shorter TCRB CDR3s were found in Type 1 diabetes patients in all four CD4+ subsets. Healthy donors had naive, central memory and Treg TCRB repertoires that appeared less similar than those seen among patients.

The CDR3 consists of 14 residues. Germline assignment: CDR1 SNHLY and CDR2 FYNNEI. Trimming cost V 7 bases and J 6 bases; bases outside gene matches: 7. This clonotype originated in a man under 40 with type 1 diabetes. The chain links TRBV2 to TRBJ1-5; 9 bases agree with TRBD1. Sequenced material: Tregs from blood. Here the CDR3 reads CASNTGGFLQPQHF. The CDR3 coding sequence is TGTGCCAGCAATACAGGGGGCTTCCTTCAGCCCCAGCATTTT.